Following are 16 T cell receptor beta chains from one sample sequenced in a study of preoperative IRX-2 immunotherapy in early breast cancer. Documented treatment: preoperative locoregional IRX-2 cytokine immunotherapy. TCRdb's copy holds only in-frame clones and misses some; the assay was immunoSEQ multiplex PCR. The sample yields fewer than 35,000 clones, over 85% seen once. The sequencing here drew on tumor tissue, taken after IRX-2 immunotherapy. These TCRs come from a human donor with breast cancer.

This clone was observed a handful of times. CDR3: CASSQDRGFSYNEQFF. The CDR3 DNA is TGTGCCAGCAGCCAAGATAGGGGATTCTCCTACAATGAGCAGTTCTTC. This sequence joins TRBV14 and TRBJ2-1; D perhaps matches TRBD1 (5 bases). The CDR3 contains 16 residues. Trimming pared 0 bases from V and 0 bases from J, leaving 9 bases between. CDR1 is SGHDN and CDR2 is FVKESK in the germline V gene.

CDR3 protein: CATSRDGGLAYEQYF. The CDR3 DNA sequence: TGTGCCACCAGCAGAGATGGCGGACTAGCCTACGAGCAGTACTTC. V gene TRBV15 combines with J gene TRBJ2-7, with TRBD2 matching 7 bases. The CDR3 length is 15 residues. Per the germline V gene, CDR1 is LNHNV and CDR2 is YYDKDF (reference sequence). Trimming cost V 0 bases and J 2 bases; bases outside gene matches: 4. Full variable domain (outside the CDR3, taken from reference TRBV15 and TRBJ2-7): DAMVIQNPRYQVTQFGKPVTLSCSQTLNHNVMYWYQQKSSQAPKLLFHYYDKDFNNEADTPDNFQSRRPNTSFCFLDIRSPGLGDTAMYLCATSRDGGLAYEQYFGPGTRLTVT.

This sequence joins TRBV9 and TRBJ2-1; perhaps D is TRBD1 or TRBD2 (5 bases each). V gave up 10 bases and J gave up 9 bases, with 17 bases separating them. The CDR3 loop spans 12 amino acids. Germline V lookup: CDR1 SGDLS, CDR2 YYNGEE. The CDR3 nucleotides are TGTGCCGGGGCAGAGAGTGGGGGTGAGCAGTTCTTC. Translating it yields CAGAESGGEQFF.

This clone was seen just once. This chain links TRBV6-8 with TRBJ1-1, with D possibly matching TRBD1 (6 bases). CDR1 is MNHGY and CDR2 is SAAAGT in the germline V gene. The CDR3 has 15 amino acids. Trimming pared 4 bases from V and 5 bases from J, leaving 17 bases between. The CDR3 protein is CASSSGASGKTEAFF. The CDR3 DNA is TGTGCCAGCAGTTCGGGGGCAAGTGGAAAAACTGAAGCTTTCTTT.

This chain links TRBV11-3 with TRBJ1-1; D not resolved. Trimming took off 2 bases at V and 1 base at J, with 11 bases between the two ends. The CDR3 has 15 residues. Germline V lookup: CDR1 SGHNT, CDR2 YENEEA. The CDR3 here is CASSLSLFGNTEAFF. The CDR3 DNA sequence: TGTGCCAGCAGCTTATCCTTGTTTGGGAACACTGAAGCTTTCTTT. Full variable domain (missing parts from reference TRBV11-3 and TRBJ1-1): EAGVVQSPRYKIIEKKQPVAFWCNPISGHNTLYWYLQNLGQGPELLIRYENEEAVDDSQLPKDRFSAERLKGVDSTLKIQPAELGDSAVYLCASSLSLFGNTEAFFGQGTRLTVV.

J is TRBJ1-1 and V is TRBV11-3, with D possibly TRBD1 on 6 matching bases. Per germline, CDR1 SGHNT and CDR2 YENEEA. CDR3 length: 15 amino acids. Trimming took 5 bases from V and 10 from J, leaving 23 bases between them. The CDR3 DNA is TGTGCCAGCAGCCCCGCCAGGGGAGGTGGTTTTCGAGCTTTCTTT. It yields the protein CASSPARGGGFRAFF.

This chain uses TRBV5-1 with TRBJ2-3; 11 bases match TRBD2. Germline CDR1 reads SGHRS; CDR2 reads YFSETQ. The CDR3 consists of 14 residues. V shed 5 bases, J shed 5 bases, and the junction held 4 bases outside the gene matches. The DNA for the CDR3 is TGCGCCAGCAGGACTAGCGGGGTTCAAGATACGCAGTATTTT. It yields the protein CASRTSGVQDTQYF.

The genes are TRBV9 and TRBJ1-1; D is unresolved. Germline V gene lookup returns CDR1 SGDLS and CDR2 YYNGEE. V lost 10 bases and J lost 6, with 16 bases in between. This CDR3 is built from 12 residues. CDR3 sequence: CAGLYSSAEAFF. In DNA form, the CDR3 reads TGTGCCGGACTATATTCTTCGGCTGAAGCTTTCTTT.

The chain has TRBV6-8 and TRBJ2-5; D perhaps matches TRBD2 (6 bases). The CDR3 is 15 residues long. V was clipped by 6 bases and J by 1 base, with 15 bases between them. Germline CDR1 reads MNHGY; CDR2 reads SAAAGT. CDR3 nucleotides: TGTGCCAGCAGGGGTTGGGGGGAAAGCCAAGAGACCCAGTACTTC. Protein: CASRGWGESQETQYF.

This chain connects TRBV6-8 to TRBJ1-5; D not resolved. The CDR3 covers 14 residues. V was clipped by 7 bases and J by 1 base, with 11 bases between them. CDR1 is MNHGY and CDR2 is SAAAGT in the germline V gene. CDR3 region: CASTDRVSNQPQHF. For the CDR3, the DNA is TGTGCCAGCACCGATCGGGTGAGCAATCAGCCCCAGCATTTT.

The chain joins TRBV7-7 to TRBJ1-5; D ambiguous. The CDR3 spans 14 residues. Trimming left V 5 bases short and J 2 bases short, with 10 bases between. The germline V gene encodes CDR1 SSHAT and CDR2 FNYEAQ (reference sequence). CDR3 nucleotide sequence: TGTGCCAGCAGCCAAGACCAGGGCAATCAGCCCCAGCATTTT. Amino acids: CASSQDQGNQPQHF.

The chain recombines TRBV6-8 with TRBJ1-1; 7 nucleotides match TRBD1. Trimming cost V 6 bases and J 0 bases; bases outside gene matches: 7. CDR3 length equals 15 residues. In germline, CDR1 is MNHGY, CDR2 SAAAGT. This chain's CDR3 is CASRENRGMNTEAFF. The CDR3 DNA reads as TGTGCCAGCAGGGAAAACAGGGGAATGAACACTGAAGCTTTCTTT.

V is TRBV6-8 and J is TRBJ1-3; the D gene is possibly TRBD1 (5 bases). From germline, CDR1 is MNHGY and CDR2 SAAAGT. Trimming stripped 5 bases from V and 5 bases from J, with 16 bases between. The CDR3 is made up of 15 amino acids. CDR3 sequence: CASSQAGTGRNTIYF. CDR3 sequence (DNA): TGTGCCAGCAGTCAAGCCGGGACGGGTAGAAACACCATATATTTT.

The chain has TRBV19 and TRBJ1-3; 7 bases fit TRBD1. Trimming cost V 3 bases and J 0 bases; bases outside gene matches: 8. Germline assignment: CDR1 LNHDA and CDR2 SQIVND (reference sequence). This CDR3 spans 17 amino acids. The CDR3 loop reads CASSIPGTEISGNTIYF. As DNA, the CDR3 is TGTGCCAGTAGTATCCCCGGGACAGAAATCTCTGGAAACACCATATATTTT.

V usage is TRBV6-8 and J usage is TRBJ1-2, with a possible D match to TRBD1 (5 bases). CDR1 and CDR2 (germline): MNHGY, SAAAGT. Trimming stripped 3 bases from V and 4 bases from J, with 9 bases between. The CDR3 is 13 amino acids. CDR3 loop: CASSYGGTYGYTF. The CDR3 DNA reads as TGTGCCAGCAGTTATGGGGGTACCTATGGCTACACCTTC.

The rearrangement uses TRBV18 and TRBJ1-1, with D maybe TRBD1 (5 bases). CDR1 and CDR2 from the germline V gene are KGHSH and LQKENI. The CDR3 runs 14 residues. With 6 bases removed from V and 1 base from J, the gap between germline ends came to 12 bases. The CDR3 spells CASSLQRGNTEAFF. The DNA of the CDR3 is TGTGCCAGCTCTCTCCAAAGGGGGAACACTGAAGCTTTCTTT.